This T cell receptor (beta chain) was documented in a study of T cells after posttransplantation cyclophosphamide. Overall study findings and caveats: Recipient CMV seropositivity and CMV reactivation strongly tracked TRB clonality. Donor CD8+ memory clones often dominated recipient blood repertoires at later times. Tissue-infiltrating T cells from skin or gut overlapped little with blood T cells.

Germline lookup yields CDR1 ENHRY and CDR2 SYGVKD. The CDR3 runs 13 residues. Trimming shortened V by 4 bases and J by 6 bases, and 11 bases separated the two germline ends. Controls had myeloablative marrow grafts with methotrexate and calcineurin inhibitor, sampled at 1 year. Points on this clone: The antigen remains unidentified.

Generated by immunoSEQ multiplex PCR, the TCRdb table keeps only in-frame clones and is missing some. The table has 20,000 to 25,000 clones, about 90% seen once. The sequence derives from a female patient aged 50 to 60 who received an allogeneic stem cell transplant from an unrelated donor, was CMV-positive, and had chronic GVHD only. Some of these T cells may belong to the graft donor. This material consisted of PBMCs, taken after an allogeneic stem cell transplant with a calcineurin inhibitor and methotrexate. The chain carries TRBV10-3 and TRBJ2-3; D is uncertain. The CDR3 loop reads CAISGSGPDTQYF. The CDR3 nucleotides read TGTGCCATCAGTGGTAGTGGGCCGGATACGCAGTATTTT.